The 29 T cell receptor beta chains given below trace back to one sample, sequenced in a study of blood T cell repertoires in COVID-19. Libraries were prepared by immunoSEQ multiplex PCR; TCRdb keeps only in-frame clonotypes and omits some of them. The sample holds around 130,000 clones, 84% seen once. The sample consisted of peripheral blood. The receptors come from a woman aged 60 to 75 with acute or convalescent COVID-19.

The chain couples TRBV3-1 (or the pseudogene TRBV3-2) to TRBJ1-2; D gene uncertain. Trimming removed 1 base at V and 2 bases at J, with 11 bases between. Germline CDR1 and CDR2: LGHDT and YNNKEL (reference sequence). CDR3 length equals 15 residues. The chain's CDR3 is CASSQGGTQNYGYTF. CDR3 nucleotides: TGTGCCAGCAGCCAAGGTGGCACCCAAAACTATGGCTACACCTTC.

J is TRBJ1-2 and V is TRBV5-6; TRBD1 aligns across 7 bases. The CDR3 is made up of 13 amino acids. J was trimmed by 3 bases and V by 4 bases; bases with no gene match: 3. Germline CDR1 is SGHDT and CDR2 is YYEEEE. The CDR3 sequence: CASSLTGDYGYTF. The CDR3 coding sequence is TGTGCCAGCAGCCTCACAGGGGACTATGGCTACACCTTC. Based on the CDR3 plus reference TRBV5-6 and TRBJ1-2, the full variable domain is DAGVTQSPTHLIKTRGQQVTLRCSPKSGHDTVSWYQQALGQGPQFIFQYYEEEERQRGNFPDRFSGHQFPNYSSELNVNALLLGDSALYLCASSLTGDYGYTFGSGTRLTVV.

CDR3 in DNA: TGCAGCGTTGAAAGGCAGGGGAATGAGCAGTTCTTC. Residues: CSVERQGNEQFF. The chain carries TRBV29-1 and TRBJ2-1; D is possibly TRBD1 (6 bases). The germline gives CDR1 SQVTM, CDR2 ANQGSEA. The V and J ends lost 2 bases and 7 bases respectively, with 9 bases between them. The CDR3 covers 12 residues.

CDR3: CAISDPGSGNQPQHF. Here the CDR3 DNA reads TGTGCCATCAGTGACCCGGGGTCGGGCAATCAGCCCCAGCATTTT. This chain uses TRBV10-3 with TRBJ1-5; the D is unclear. V was cut by 3 bases and J by 2 bases, with 11 bases left in between. Germline lookup yields CDR1 ENHRY and CDR2 SYGVKD. The CDR3 contains 15 residues.

The chain has TRBV7-9 and TRBJ2-1; 9 nucleotides match TRBD2. The CDR3 has 17 residues. V lost 4 bases to trimming and J lost 7 bases; unmatched junction nucleotides: 14. The germline V gene encodes CDR1 SEHNR and CDR2 FQNEAQ (reference sequence). CDR3 nucleotides: TGTGCCAGCAGCTCACAGCGGGGGGTTCCTTATAGAAATGAGCAGTTCTTC. Translation gives CASSSQRGVPYRNEQFF. The full variable domain, with the rest looked up from reference TRBV7-9 and TRBJ2-1, is DTGVSQNPRHKITKRGQNVTFRCDPISEHNRLYWYRQTLGQGPEFLTYFQNEAQLEKSRLLSDRFSAERPKGSFSTLEIQRTEQGDSAMYLCASSSQRGVPYRNEQFFGPGTRLTVL.

V and J are TRBV27 and TRBJ2-1, with TRBD1 matching 8 bases. This CDR3 comprises 13 residues. Trimming took 7 bases from V and 7 from J; bases not matched to a gene: 6. CDR1 is MNHEY, CDR2 SMNVEV, per germline (reference sequence). The CDR3 region has the DNA TGTGCCAGCACCCGACAGGGGAGGAATGAGCAGTTCTTC. Its protein product is CASTRQGRNEQFF.

The DNA of the CDR3 is TGTGCCAGCAGCTTGGGGGACAGTTCCTACGAGCAGTACTTC. Residues: CASSLGDSSYEQYF. V gene TRBV5-6 combines with J gene TRBJ2-7; the match to TRBD1 covers 7 bases. Trimming at V came to 0 bases and at J to 1 base, leaving 1 base not matched to a gene. Germline CDR1 is SGHDT and CDR2 is YYEEEE. The CDR3 contains 14 residues.

The chain carries TRBV24-1 and TRBJ2-5; TRBD1 agrees at 7 bases. The CDR3 runs 16 residues. Trimming cost V 3 bases and J 5 bases; bases outside gene matches: 11. Germline CDR1 and CDR2: KGHDR and SFDVKD. CDR3 sequence: CATSDVDRVGPETQYF. DNA of the CDR3: TGTGCCACCAGTGATGTCGACAGGGTGGGTCCGGAGACCCAGTACTTC.

V usage is TRBV5-1 and J usage is TRBJ1-1; the D gene is possibly TRBD1 (5 bases). The CDR3 covers 13 residues. V lost 3 bases and J lost 8, with 14 bases in between. The germline CDR1 and CDR2 sequences are SGHRS and YFSETQ. In DNA form, the CDR3 reads TGCGCCAGCAGCTCGCACCAGGGTACCGAAGCTTTCTTT. It encodes CASSSHQGTEAFF. Based on the CDR3 plus reference TRBV5-1 and TRBJ1-1, the full variable domain is KAGVTQTPRYLIKTRGQQVTLSCSPISGHRSVSWYQQTPGQGLQFLFEYFSETQRNKGNFPGRFSGRQFSNSRSEMNVSTLELGDSALYLCASSSHQGTEAFFGQGTRLTVV.

This chain joins TRBV2 and TRBJ2-1; D is possibly TRBD2 (5 bases). From germline, CDR1 is SNHLY and CDR2 FYNNEI. The CDR3 extends over 17 amino acids. V dropped 0 bases and J dropped 8 bases, with 20 bases sitting between them. CDR3 residues: CASSEAPPGVSGDEQFF. CDR3 bases: TGTGCCAGCAGTGAAGCCCCACCCGGGGTAAGCGGAGATGAGCAGTTCTTC.

V gene TRBV2 combines with J gene TRBJ2-1; possible D gene TRBD2, 6 bases. Germline CDR1 reads SNHLY; CDR2 reads FYNNEI. Trimming took 2 bases from V and 4 from J, leaving 9 bases between them. The CDR3 has 14 residues. For the CDR3, the DNA is TGTGCCAGCAGTGAAACGGGGGTATACAATGAGCAGTTCTTC. It translates to CASSETGVYNEQFF.

This clone came up a few times. This sequence joins TRBV5-4 and TRBJ1-6; no firm D call. Germline CDR1 and CDR2: SGHNT and YYREEE (reference sequence). This CDR3 spans 18 amino acids. V was clipped by 0 bases and J by 0 bases, with 13 bases between them. DNA of the CDR3: TGTGCCAGCAGCTTGGATTCGCTAGGGAGCTCCTATAATTCACCCCTCCACTTT. Translated, it gives CASSLDSLGSSYNSPLHF.

The V call is TRBV9, the J call TRBJ1-2; 7 nucleotides align to TRBD1. This CDR3 has 14 amino acids. Germline CDR1 is SGDLS and CDR2 is YYNGEE. V lost 0 bases to trimming and J lost 4 bases; unmatched junction nucleotides: 3. This CDR3 reads CASSVGTGGYGYTF. CDR3 sequence (DNA): TGTGCCAGCAGCGTAGGGACAGGCGGCTATGGCTACACCTTC.

DNA of the CDR3: TGTGCCATCAGTGAGTCGACTTCGCAGGGAGGCTCTGGGGCCAACGTCCTGACTTTC. This gives the protein CAISESTSQGGSGANVLTF. The J gene is TRBJ2-6, the V gene TRBV10-3; a possible D gene is TRBD2 (6 bases). Trimming shortened V by 0 bases and J by 0 bases, and 15 bases separated the two germline ends. The germline gives CDR1 ENHRY, CDR2 SYGVKD. The CDR3 loop spans 19 amino acids.

This clone was seen just once. V usage is TRBV29-1 and J usage is TRBJ1-1, with a weak D call TRBD1 (5 bases). Germline assignment: CDR1 SQVTM and CDR2 ANQGSEA. The CDR3 is 15 residues long. Trimming removed 4 bases from V and 1 base from J, with 16 bases in between. The CDR3: CSVGAPGLPNTEAFF. The CDR3 nucleotides are TGCAGCGTTGGTGCCCCGGGACTTCCGAACACTGAAGCTTTCTTT.

V is TRBV6-5 and J is TRBJ1-5, with D tentatively TRBD1 (5 bases). The CDR3 runs to 15 residues. Germline V gene data show CDR1 as MNHEY and CDR2 as SVGAGI. Trimming cost V 6 bases and J 0 bases, with 12 bases left between them. CDR3 in amino acids: CASRLQAYSNQPQHF. The CDR3 nucleotides are TGTGCCAGCAGGTTACAGGCTTATAGCAATCAGCCCCAGCATTTT.

This chain links TRBV5-6 with TRBJ1-5, with D tentatively TRBD1 (6 bases). This CDR3 spans 15 amino acids. The germline V gene has CDR1 SGHDT and CDR2 YYEEEE. Trimming stripped 0 bases from V and 3 bases from J, with 10 bases between. CDR3 in amino acids: CASSLGWGHNQPQHF. In DNA form, the CDR3 reads TGTGCCAGCAGCTTGGGGTGGGGGCACAATCAGCCCCAGCATTTT.

CDR3 coding DNA: TGTGCCAGCAGCTCCACAGCGGTCGGTTTCTCTGGAAACACCATATATTTT. It yields the protein CASSSTAVGFSGNTIYF. The rearrangement links TRBV7-8 to TRBJ1-3; D not certain. The V end lost 4 bases, the J end lost 0 bases, and 16 bases lay between the germline ends. The CDR3 has 17 amino acids. Germline CDR1 and CDR2: SGHVS and FQNEAQ.

The CDR3 here is CASSQRQGATQETQYF. The CDR3 DNA reads TGTGCCAGCAGCCAACGACAGGGGGCGACTCAAGAGACCCAGTACTTC. The chain has TRBV11-1 and TRBJ2-5; 10 positions match TRBD1. The CDR3 is made up of 16 amino acids. Germline trimming cut 5 bases from V and 2 bases from J; bases unmatched to any gene: 8. The V gene's germline CDR1 is SGHAT and CDR2 FQDESV (reference sequence).

This chain connects TRBV6-5 to TRBJ1-2; D is uncertain. CDR3 length: 14 residues. The germline gives CDR1 MNHEY, CDR2 SVGAGI. V was shortened by 0 bases and J by 4 bases, with 9 bases between the two germline ends. In DNA form, the CDR3 reads TGTGCCAGCAGTTACTCGAGACTACCCTATGGCTACACCTTC. Protein product: CASSYSRLPYGYTF.

This clone was found once. The chain carries TRBV7-7 and TRBJ2-3, with 8 bases that match TRBD2. Germline lookup yields CDR1 SSHAT and CDR2 FNYEAQ (reference sequence). The trim removed 1 base at V and 0 bases at J, leaving 3 bases unmatched. The CDR3 is 16 amino acids. CDR3 nucleotides: TGTGCCAGCAGCTTAGGAGCGGGGGCTAGCACAGATACGCAGTATTTT. This gives the protein CASSLGAGASTDTQYF.

The chain is built from TRBV7-9 and TRBJ2-1; D gene uncertain. Trimming took off 0 bases at V and 6 bases at J, with 12 bases between the two ends. The CDR3 contains 15 residues. Per the germline V gene, CDR1 is SEHNR and CDR2 is FQNEAQ (reference sequence). The CDR3 sequence: CASSLALSDTNEQFF. The CDR3 nucleotides are TGTGCCAGCAGCTTAGCGCTGTCAGATACCAATGAGCAGTTCTTC.

This sequence joins TRBV11-1 and TRBJ2-7, with a possible D match to TRBD1 (8 bases). The V end was cut by 5 bases, the J end by 7 bases, with 24 bases between. This CDR3 has 16 residues. Germline V CDR1 and CDR2: SGHAT, FQDESV (reference sequence). CDR3 DNA: TGTGCCAGCAGCCCTGGGACAGGCCCTACCGGGAGGGAGCAGTACTTC. Encoded protein: CASSPGTGPTGREQYF. The full variable domain, rest sourced from reference TRBV11-1 and TRBJ2-7, is EAEVAQSPRYKITEKSQAVAFWCDPISGHATLYWYRQILGQGPELLVQFQDESVVDDSQLPKDRFSAERLKGVDSTLKIQPAELGDSAMYLCASSPGTGPTGREQYFGPGTRLTVT.

The chain couples TRBV2 to TRBJ1-6; 10 bases are shared with TRBD1. CDR3 size: 15 residues. CDR1 is SNHLY, CDR2 FYNNEI, per germline. J was trimmed by 6 bases and V by 9 bases; bases with no gene match: 8. The CDR3 protein is CASGTGQGSNSPLHF. CDR3 DNA sequence: TGTGCCAGTGGGACGGGACAGGGGTCTAATTCACCCCTCCACTTT.

The chain recombines TRBV24-1 with TRBJ1-5; the match to TRBD1 covers 8 bases. The V gene end was trimmed by 3 bases and the J gene end by 5 bases; junction bases not matched to a gene: 2. The CDR3 contains 14 residues. Germline V gene lookup returns CDR1 KGHDR and CDR2 SFDVKD. CDR3 in amino acids: CATSDTTGDQPQHF. DNA for the CDR3: TGTGCCACCAGTGATACGACAGGGGATCAGCCCCAGCATTTT.

The rearrangement links TRBV28 to TRBJ1-2, with unresolved D. The V end lost 4 bases, the J end lost 1 base, and 4 bases lay between the germline ends. Germline V CDR1 and CDR2: MDHEN, SYDVKM. The CDR3 is 12 residues long. The CDR3: CASSSVNYGYTF. CDR3 bases: TGTGCCAGCAGTTCAGTTAACTATGGCTACACCTTC.

This chain links TRBV5-5 with TRBJ2-2; 7 nucleotides align to TRBD1. The junction had 12 bases not matched to a gene; V was cut back by 3 bases and J by 4 bases. CDR1 is SGHKS, CDR2 YYEKEE, per germline (reference sequence). The CDR3 contains 17 residues. The chain's CDR3 is CASSSRQGAASTGELFF. As DNA, the CDR3 is TGTGCCAGCAGCTCACGACAGGGTGCAGCGAGCACCGGGGAGCTGTTTTTT. The variable domain in full, with the rest retrieved from reference TRBV5-5 and TRBJ2-2, is DAGVTQSPTHLIKTRGQQVTLRCSPISGHKSVSWYQQVLGQGPQFIFQYYEKEERGRGNFPDRFSARQFPNYSSELNVNALLLGDSALYLCASSSRQGAASTGELFFGEGSRLTVL.

This sequence joins TRBV21-1 and TRBJ2-5; the DNA was not compared with TRBD1, the D call given in the table. TRBV21-1 is a listed pseudogene. The CDR3 spans 15 residues. The CDR3 reads CASSPRKGYGETQYF. The DNA for the CDR3 is TGTGCCAGCAGCCCCAGGAAGGGGTATGGGGAGACCCAGTACTTC.

This sequence joins TRBV18 and TRBJ2-3; TRBD2 matches 14 bases. CDR1 and CDR2 (germline): KGHSH, LQKENI. The CDR3 length is 17 residues. V lost 4 bases, J lost 5 bases, and 8 bases stayed unmatched. The CDR3 loop is CASSQSTSGGAIDTQYF. The CDR3 DNA is TGTGCCAGCTCACAATCGACTAGCGGGGGGGCAATAGATACGCAGTATTTT.